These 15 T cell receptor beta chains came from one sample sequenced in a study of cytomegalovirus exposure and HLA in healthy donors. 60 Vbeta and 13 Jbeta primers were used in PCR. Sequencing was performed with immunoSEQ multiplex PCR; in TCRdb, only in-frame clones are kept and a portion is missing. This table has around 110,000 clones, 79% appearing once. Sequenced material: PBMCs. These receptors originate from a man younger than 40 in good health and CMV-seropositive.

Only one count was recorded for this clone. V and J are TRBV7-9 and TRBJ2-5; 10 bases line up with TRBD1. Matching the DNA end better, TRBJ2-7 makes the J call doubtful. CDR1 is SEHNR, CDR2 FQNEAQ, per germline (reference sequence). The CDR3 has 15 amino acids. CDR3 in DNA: TGTGCCAGCACCCTCCCGGGACAGGGGACCTACGAGCAGTACTTC. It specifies CASTLPGQGTYEQYF.

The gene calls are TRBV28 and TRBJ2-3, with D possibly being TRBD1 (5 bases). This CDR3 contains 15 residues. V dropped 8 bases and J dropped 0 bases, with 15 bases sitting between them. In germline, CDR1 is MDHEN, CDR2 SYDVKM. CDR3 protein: CASVPGSFSTDTQYF. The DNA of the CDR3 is TGTGCCAGCGTACCAGGGTCCTTTAGCACAGATACGCAGTATTTT. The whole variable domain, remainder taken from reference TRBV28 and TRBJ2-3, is DVKVTQSSRYLVKRTGEKVFLECVQDMDHENMFWYRQDPGLGLRLIYFSYDVKMKEKGDIPEGYSVSREKKERFSLILESASTNQTSMYLCASVPGSFSTDTQYFGPGTRLTVL.

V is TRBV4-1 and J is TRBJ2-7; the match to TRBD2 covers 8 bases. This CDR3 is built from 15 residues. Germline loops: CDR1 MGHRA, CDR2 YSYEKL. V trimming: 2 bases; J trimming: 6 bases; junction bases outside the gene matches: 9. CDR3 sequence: CASSQNVAGLSEQYF. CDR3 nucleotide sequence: TGCGCCAGCAGCCAAAATGTAGCGGGACTCTCCGAGCAGTACTTC.

CDR3 sequence: CASSVQPRGTGELFF. The CDR3 DNA follows: TGTGCCAGCAGTGTCCAGCCCCGAGGCACCGGGGAGCTGTTTTTT. This chain uses TRBV6-1 with TRBJ2-2; D ambiguous. V lost 4 bases and J lost 4, with 13 bases in between. There are 15 residues in the CDR3. Germline V gene data show CDR1 as MNHNS and CDR2 as SASEGT.

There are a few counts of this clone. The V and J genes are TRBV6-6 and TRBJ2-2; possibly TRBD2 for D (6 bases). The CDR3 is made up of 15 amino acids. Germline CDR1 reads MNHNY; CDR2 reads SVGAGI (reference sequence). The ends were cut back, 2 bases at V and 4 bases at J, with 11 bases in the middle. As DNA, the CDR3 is TGTGCCAGCAGTTACGGAGGGGCTGGCACCGGGGAGCTGTTTTTT. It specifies CASSYGGAGTGELFF.

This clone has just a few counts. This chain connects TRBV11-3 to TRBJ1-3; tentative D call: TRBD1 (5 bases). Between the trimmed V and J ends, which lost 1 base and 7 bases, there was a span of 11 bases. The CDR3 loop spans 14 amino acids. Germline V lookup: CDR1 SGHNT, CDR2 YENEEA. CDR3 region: CASSLGGLGNTIYF. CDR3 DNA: TGTGCCAGCAGCTTAGGGGGCCTTGGGAACACCATATATTTT.

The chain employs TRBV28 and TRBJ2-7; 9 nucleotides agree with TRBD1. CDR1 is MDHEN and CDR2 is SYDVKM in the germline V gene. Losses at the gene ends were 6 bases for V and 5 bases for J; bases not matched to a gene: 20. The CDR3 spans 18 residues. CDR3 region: CASSKGRFTGGGRDEQYF. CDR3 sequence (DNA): TGTGCCAGCAGCAAAGGGCGGTTTACAGGGGGCGGGCGGGACGAGCAGTACTTC.

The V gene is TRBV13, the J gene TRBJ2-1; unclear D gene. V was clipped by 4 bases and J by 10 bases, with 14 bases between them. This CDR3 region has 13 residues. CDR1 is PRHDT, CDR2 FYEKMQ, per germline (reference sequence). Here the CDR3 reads CASSSMRSREQFF. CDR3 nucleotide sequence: TGTGCCAGCAGCTCGATGCGGAGTAGAGAGCAGTTCTTC.

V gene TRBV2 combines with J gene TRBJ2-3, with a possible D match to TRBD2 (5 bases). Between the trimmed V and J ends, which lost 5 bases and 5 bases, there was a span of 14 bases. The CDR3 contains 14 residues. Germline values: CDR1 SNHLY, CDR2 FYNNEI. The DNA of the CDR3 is TGTGCCAGCAGTCCCTTGTTAGCGCGAGATACGCAGTATTTT. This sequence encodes CASSPLLARDTQYF.

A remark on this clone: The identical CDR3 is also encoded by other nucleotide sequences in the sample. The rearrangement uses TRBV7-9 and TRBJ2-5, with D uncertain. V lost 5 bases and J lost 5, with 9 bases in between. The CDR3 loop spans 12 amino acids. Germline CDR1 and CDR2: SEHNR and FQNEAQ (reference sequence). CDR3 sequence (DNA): TGTGCCAGCAGCCCCGGGTCCGAGACCCAGTACTTC. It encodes CASSPGSETQYF.

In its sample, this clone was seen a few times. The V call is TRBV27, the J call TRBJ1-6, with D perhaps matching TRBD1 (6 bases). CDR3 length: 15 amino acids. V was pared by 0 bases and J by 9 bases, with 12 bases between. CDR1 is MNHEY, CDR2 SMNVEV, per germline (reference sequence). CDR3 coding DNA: TGTGCCAGCAGTTTATCGAGGGGGGGCAGTTCACCCCTCCACTTT. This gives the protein CASSLSRGGSSPLHF.

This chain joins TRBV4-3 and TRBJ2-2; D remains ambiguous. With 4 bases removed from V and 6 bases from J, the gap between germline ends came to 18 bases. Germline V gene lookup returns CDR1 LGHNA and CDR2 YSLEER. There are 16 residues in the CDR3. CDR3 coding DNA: TGCGCCAGCAGCCCGCCCGGTTACAGTTCCGCCGGGGAGCTGTTTTTT. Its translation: CASSPPGYSSAGELFF.

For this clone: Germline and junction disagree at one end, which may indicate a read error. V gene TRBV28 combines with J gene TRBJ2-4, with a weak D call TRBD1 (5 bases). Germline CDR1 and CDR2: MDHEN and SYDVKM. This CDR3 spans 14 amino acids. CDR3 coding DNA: TGTGCCAGCAGTTTAAGCCAGGGCCAAAACAGTCAGTACTTC. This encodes CASSLSQGQNSQYF.

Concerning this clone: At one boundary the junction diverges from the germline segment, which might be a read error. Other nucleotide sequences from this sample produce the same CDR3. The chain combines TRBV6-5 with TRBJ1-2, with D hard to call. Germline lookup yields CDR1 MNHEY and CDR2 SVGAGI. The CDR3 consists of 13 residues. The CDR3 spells CASSPRAEVGYTF. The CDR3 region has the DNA TGTGCTAGCAGCCCACGAGCCGAGGTCGGCTACACCTTC.

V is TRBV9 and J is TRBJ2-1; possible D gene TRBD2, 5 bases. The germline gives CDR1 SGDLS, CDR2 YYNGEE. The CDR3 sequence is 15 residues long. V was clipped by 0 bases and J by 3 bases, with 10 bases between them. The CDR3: CASSVATGFYNEQFF. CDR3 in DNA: TGTGCCAGCAGCGTAGCAACGGGGTTCTACAATGAGCAGTTCTTC.